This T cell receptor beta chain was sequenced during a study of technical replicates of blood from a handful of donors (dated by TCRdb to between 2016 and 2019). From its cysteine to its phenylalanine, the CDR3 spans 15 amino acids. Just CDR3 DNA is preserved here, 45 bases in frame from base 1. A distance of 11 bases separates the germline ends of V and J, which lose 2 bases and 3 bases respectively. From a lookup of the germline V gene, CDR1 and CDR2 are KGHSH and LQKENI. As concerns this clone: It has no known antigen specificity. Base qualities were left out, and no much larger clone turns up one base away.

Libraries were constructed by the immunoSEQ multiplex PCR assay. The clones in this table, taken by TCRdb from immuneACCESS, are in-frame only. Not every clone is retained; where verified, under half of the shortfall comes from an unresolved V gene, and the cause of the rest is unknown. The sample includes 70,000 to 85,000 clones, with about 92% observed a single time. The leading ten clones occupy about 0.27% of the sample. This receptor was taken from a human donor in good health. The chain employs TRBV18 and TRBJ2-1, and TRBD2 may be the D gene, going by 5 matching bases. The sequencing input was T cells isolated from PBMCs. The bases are TGTGCCAGCTCACCATCAAGCGGTCTCTACAATGAGCAGTTCTTC. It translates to CASSPSSGLYNEQFF.